This T cell receptor beta chain was obtained from a study of OX40 agonist ivuxolimab in advanced cancers. Notes on the study in general: CD8+ T cells (on average) carried more expanded clones than CD4+ T cells.

Here immunoSEQ multiplex PCR was the method, and the copy in TCRdb shows in-frame clones only, minus some. The table has nearly 70,000 clones, more than 75% seen once; the top ten hold approximately 6.1%. V lost 1 base, J lost 3 bases, and 11 bases lay in between. Per the germline V gene, CDR1 is SGHRS and CDR2 is YFSETQ. This CDR3 comprises 15 residues. Regarding this clone: Its target is not known.

The chain carries TRBV5-1 and TRBJ2-4; the D is unclear. This receptor was identified in an adult with an advanced solid tumor such as melanoma, head and neck, liver or kidney cancer. The sample was CD4+ or CD8+ T cells sorted from blood, taken in a trial of the OX40 agonist ivuxolimab. The chain's CDR3 is CASSLPGVGKNIQYF. The CDR3 coding sequence is TGCGCCAGCAGCTTGCCTGGGGTGGGCAAAAACATTCAGTACTTC.